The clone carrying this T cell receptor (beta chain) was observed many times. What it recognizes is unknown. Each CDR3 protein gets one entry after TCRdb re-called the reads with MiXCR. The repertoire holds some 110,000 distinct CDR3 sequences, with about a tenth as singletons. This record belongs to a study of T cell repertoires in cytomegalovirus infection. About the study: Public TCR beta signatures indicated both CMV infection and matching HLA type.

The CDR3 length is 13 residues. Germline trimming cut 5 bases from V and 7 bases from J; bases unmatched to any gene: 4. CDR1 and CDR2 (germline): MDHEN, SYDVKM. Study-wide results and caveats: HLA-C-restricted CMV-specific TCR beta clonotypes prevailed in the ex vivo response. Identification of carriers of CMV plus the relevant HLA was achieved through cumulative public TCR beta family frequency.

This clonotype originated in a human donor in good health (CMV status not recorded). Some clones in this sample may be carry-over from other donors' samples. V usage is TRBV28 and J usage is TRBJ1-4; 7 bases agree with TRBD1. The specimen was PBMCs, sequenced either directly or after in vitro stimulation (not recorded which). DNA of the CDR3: TGTGCCAGCAGTGGGGACAGATTTGAAAAACTGTTTTTT. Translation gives CASSGDRFEKLFF.